The 8 T cell receptor beta chains reported below all come from one sample, sequenced in a study of blood T cell repertoires in COVID-19. Produced via immunoSEQ multiplex PCR; TCRdb's table is partial and in-frame only. The data show 220,000 or so clones, 82% seen once. The sequenced material came from peripheral blood. These receptors came from a woman at least 80 years old with acute or convalescent COVID-19.

This clone has a handful of counts. This sequence joins TRBV6-5 and TRBJ1-1; 9 nucleotides align to TRBD1. The CDR3 is made up of 14 amino acids. Germline CDR1 and CDR2: MNHEY and SVGAGI. V trimming: 10 bases; J trimming: 3 bases; junction bases outside the gene matches: 9. CDR3 DNA sequence: TGTGCCACGATGGGACAGGGATCGTACACTGAAGCTTTCTTT. It specifies CATMGQGSYTEAFF.

This clone was seen a single time. The genes are TRBV9 and TRBJ2-3; D gene uncertain. Deletions cut 2 bases from V and 0 bases from J, with 10 bases between. Per the germline V gene, CDR1 is SGDLS and CDR2 is YYNGEE. The CDR3 is 15 residues long. This chain's CDR3 is CASSVTPTSTDTQYF. The CDR3 DNA follows: TGTGCCAGCAGCGTGACACCTACTAGCACAGATACGCAGTATTTT.

The chain joins TRBV3-1 (or the pseudogene TRBV3-2) to TRBJ2-1; D is possibly TRBD2 (5 bases). The CDR3 consists of 15 residues. V lost 1 base and J 2 bases, leaving 9 bases between the germline ends. Germline V gene sequence: CDR1 LGHDT, CDR2 YNNKEL (reference sequence). Here the CDR3 reads CASSQGRVPYNEQFF. The DNA for the CDR3 is TGTGCCAGCAGCCAAGGGCGGGTCCCCTACAATGAGCAGTTCTTC.

The sample holds one count of this clone. This rearrangement joins TRBV7-9 to TRBJ2-1, with TRBD2 matching 10 bases. V was clipped by 5 bases and J by 4 bases; unmatched bases: 2. This CDR3 is built from 14 residues. The germline V gene encodes CDR1 SEHNR and CDR2 FQNEAQ (reference sequence). This CDR3 is CASSTSGTYNEQFF. CDR3 sequence (DNA): TGTGCCAGCAGCACTAGCGGGACGTACAATGAGCAGTTCTTC.

V usage is TRBV9 and J usage is TRBJ2-1; TRBD1 might be the D (6 bases). Between the trimmed V and J ends, which lost 2 bases and 6 bases, there was a span of 12 bases. The CDR3 totals 14 residues. CDR1 and CDR2 (germline): SGDLS, YYNGEE. The CDR3 DNA reads as TGTGCCAGCAGCGTGGACAGTTTGGCCAATGAGCAGTTCTTC. Its protein is CASSVDSLANEQFF.

The chain recombines TRBV5-4 with TRBJ2-7; 9 nucleotides agree with TRBD2. The CDR3 runs 17 residues. The J segment lost 3 bases and the V segment lost 8 bases, leaving 18 bases of the junction unmatched. Germline values: CDR1 SGHNT, CDR2 YYREEE (reference sequence). CDR3 residues: CARLFLAGPRGGYEQYF. Written as DNA, the CDR3 is TGTGCCAGGCTCTTTCTAGCGGGGCCCAGAGGTGGCTACGAGCAGTACTTC.

J is TRBJ1-2 and V is TRBV7-9; TRBD1 might be the D (5 bases). Trimming cost V 4 bases and J 3 bases, with 15 bases left between them. CDR3 length: 15 amino acids. Germline CDR1 and CDR2: SEHNR and FQNEAQ (reference sequence). The CDR3 DNA reads TGTGCCAGCAGCTCCCCAGGGCAGTCCCACTATGGCTACACCTTC. Amino acids: CASSSPGQSHYGYTF.

J is TRBJ2-1 and V is TRBV9; 9 bases match TRBD2. CDR1 is SGDLS, CDR2 YYNGEE, per germline. V dropped 3 bases and J dropped 6; count of bases not matched to a gene: 10. The CDR3 sequence is 16 residues long. CDR3 bases: TGTGCCAGCAGCGGGCCACTAGCGGGTAAGGGCAATGAGCAGTTCTTC. Amino acid sequence: CASSGPLAGKGNEQFF.